Shown below are 29 T cell receptor beta chains from a single sample sequenced in a study of siplizumab effects on memory and regulatory T cells. Here immunoSEQ multiplex PCR was the method, and the copy in TCRdb shows in-frame clones only, minus some. The sample lists roughly 97,000 clones; 93% were seen once. The sample was Tregs sorted from blood. Every receptor here comes from a human donor in good health.

The chain is built from TRBV10-2 and TRBJ1-3; D perhaps matches TRBD1 (5 bases). The V and J ends lost 6 bases and 2 bases respectively, with 17 bases between them. The CDR3 covers 16 residues. The germline CDR1 and CDR2 sequences are WSHSY and SAAADI. For the CDR3, the DNA is TGCGCCAGCAGCCTGACTCGTGGGGCCCCTGGAAACACCATATATTTT. It specifies CASSLTRGAPGNTIYF.

The chain couples TRBV6-5 to TRBJ2-7, with D possibly TRBD1 on 5 matching bases. The V gene's germline CDR1 is MNHEY and CDR2 SVGAGI. The CDR3 runs 12 residues. Deletions cut 2 bases from V and 6 bases from J, with 8 bases between. Written as DNA, the CDR3 is TGTGCCAGCAGTTACCAGGGTAGCGAGCAGTACTTC. Translated: CASSYQGSEQYF.

The V gene is TRBV15, the J gene TRBJ1-2; tentatively, D is TRBD1 (6 bases). Trimming pared 3 bases from V and 5 bases from J, leaving 13 bases between. The CDR3 has 14 amino acids. Germline CDR1 and CDR2: LNHNV and YYDKDF (reference sequence). The CDR3 nucleotides read TGTGCCACCAGCAGGCTGGCTCAGGGGTATGGCTACACCTTC. Translated, it gives CATSRLAQGYGYTF.

This chain links TRBV5-4 with TRBJ2-1; D possibly matches TRBD1 or TRBD2 (6 bases each). Germline values: CDR1 SGHNT, CDR2 YYREEE (reference sequence). V shed 2 bases and J shed 2 bases, with 11 bases lying between them. The CDR3 has 15 residues. The CDR3 DNA sequence: TGTGCCAGCAGCTTCTTGGGGGGCCCCTACAATGAGCAGTTCTTC. Translation: CASSFLGGPYNEQFF.

V is TRBV6-5 and J is TRBJ2-5, with TRBD1 matching over 9 bases. J was trimmed by 2 bases and V by 5 bases; bases with no gene match: 3. Germline CDR1 and CDR2: MNHEY and SVGAGI. The CDR3 loop spans 14 amino acids. CDR3 bases: TGTGCCAGCAGTCCACAGGGGGCTCAAGAGACCCAGTACTTC. Amino acid sequence: CASSPQGAQETQYF.

This chain joins TRBV2 and TRBJ1-2, with D possibly TRBD1 on 6 matching bases. This CDR3 is built from 14 residues. Germline CDR1 reads SNHLY; CDR2 reads FYNNEI. Trimming shortened V by 4 bases and J by 2 bases, and 11 bases separated the two germline ends. This CDR3 reads CASSGDIINYGYTF. In nucleotides, the CDR3 is TGTGCCAGCAGTGGGGACATCATAAACTATGGCTACACCTTC. Supplemented by reference TRBV2 and TRBJ1-2, the full variable domain reads EPEVTQTPSHQVTQMGQEVILRCVPISNHLYFYWYRQILGQKVEFLVSFYNNEISEKSEIFDDQFSVERPDGSNFTLKIRSTKLEDSAMYFCASSGDIINYGYTFGSGTRLTVV.

The rearrangement links TRBV30 to TRBJ2-7, with D maybe TRBD2 (6 bases). The germline V gene has CDR1 GTSNPN and CDR2 SVGIG (reference sequence). Trimming left V 2 bases short and J 1 base short, with 21 bases between. CDR3 size: 17 residues. In nucleotides, the CDR3 is TGTGCCTGGAGTCGCCGCACGGGGACTGCAGAATCCTACGAGCAGTACTTC. This translates into CAWSRRTGTAESYEQYF.

J is TRBJ2-1 and V is TRBV5-4, with D possibly being TRBD1 or TRBD2 (6 bases each). Germline loops: CDR1 SGHNT, CDR2 YYREEE (reference sequence). Trimming left V 6 bases short and J 5 bases short, with 18 bases between. CDR3 size: 15 residues. CDR3 DNA: TGTGCCAGCAAATTGGGGGGCTGGGGGAACAATGAGCAGTTCTTC. This codes for CASKLGGWGNNEQFF.

The CDR3 region has the DNA TGCGCCAGCAGCTTGGAAGCAACCGGGGAGCTGTTTTTT. The encoded protein is CASSLEATGELFF. The chain uses TRBV5-1 and TRBJ2-2; the D is unclear. Per the germline V gene, CDR1 is SGHRS and CDR2 is YFSETQ. V was clipped by 0 bases and J by 5 bases, with 5 bases between them. The CDR3 is 13 residues long.

The chain has TRBV6-6 and TRBJ1-2, with TRBD1 matching 8 bases. Germline trimming cut 5 bases from V and 8 bases from J; bases unmatched to any gene: 7. The CDR3 contains 13 residues. CDR1 and CDR2 (germline): MNHNY, SVGAGI (reference sequence). The CDR3 DNA follows: TGTGCCAGCAGTCGTCAGGGGGCGATAGGCTACACCTTC. It encodes CASSRQGAIGYTF.

V usage is TRBV7-9 and J usage is TRBJ1-4, with unresolved D. This CDR3 comprises 15 residues. With 1 base removed from V and 8 bases from J, the gap between germline ends came to 14 bases. Germline CDR1 SEHNR, CDR2 FQNEAQ (reference sequence). Written as DNA, the CDR3 is TGTGCCAGCAGCTTAGGGGCAGGCTTGCAGGAAAAACTGTTTTTT. Residues: CASSLGAGLQEKLFF. The variable domain in full, completed from reference TRBV7-9 and TRBJ1-4, reads DTGVSQNPRHKITKRGQNVTFRCDPISEHNRLYWYRQTLGQGPEFLTYFQNEAQLEKSRLLSDRFSAERPKGSFSTLEIQRTEQGDSAMYLCASSLGAGLQEKLFFGSGTQLSVL.

This chain links TRBV10-2 with TRBJ1-5, with D uncertain. CDR1 is WSHSY and CDR2 is SAAADI in the germline V gene. V lost 0 bases, J lost 6 bases, and 12 bases lay in between. This CDR3 has 15 residues. The DNA for the CDR3 is TGCGCCAGCAGTGAGTCGGGGAGTATGGGTCAGCCCCAGCATTTT. Translating it yields CASSESGSMGQPQHF.

The V call is TRBV5-1, the J call TRBJ1-3; D is ambiguous. Germline V gene lookup returns CDR1 SGHRS and CDR2 YFSETQ. This CDR3 is 16 amino acids long. The V gene lost 3 bases and the J gene lost 3 bases, with 16 bases spanning the gap. The CDR3 loop is CASSWQPGGVGNTIYF. The CDR3 DNA reads TGCGCCAGCAGCTGGCAACCGGGCGGAGTTGGAAACACCATATATTTT.

The chain carries TRBV7-8 and TRBJ2-1; the D gene could be TRBD1 or TRBD2 (5 bases each). CDR1 SGHVS and CDR2 FQNEAQ come from the germline V gene. CDR3 size: 15 residues. V was cut by 3 bases and J by 5 bases, with 14 bases left in between. The DNA of the CDR3 is TGTGCCAGCAGCTTTCGTGGGACGCAGGACAATGAGCAGTTCTTC. It encodes CASSFRGTQDNEQFF.

The chain carries TRBV2 and TRBJ1-2; D is undetermined. Germline lookup yields CDR1 SNHLY and CDR2 FYNNEI. V lost 3 bases and J 0 bases, leaving 8 bases between the germline ends. The CDR3 is made up of 14 amino acids. CDR3 loop: CASSDHSPNYGYTF. The CDR3, as DNA: TGTGCCAGCAGTGACCACAGCCCTAACTATGGCTACACCTTC.

The rearrangement joins TRBV19 to TRBJ2-2; D ambiguous. In germline, CDR1 is LNHDA, CDR2 SQIVND (reference sequence). CDR3 size: 14 residues. Trimming shortened V by 5 bases and J by 1 base, and 8 bases separated the two germline ends. The CDR3, as DNA: TGTGCCAGTAGTCGGGTAGGGAACACCGGGGAGCTGTTTTTT. It yields the protein CASSRVGNTGELFF.

The rearrangement joins TRBV10-3 to TRBJ2-3, with D possibly TRBD2 on 6 matching bases. V lost 10 bases to trimming and J lost 4 bases, with 18 bases between them. Germline loops: CDR1 ENHRY, CDR2 SYGVKD. This CDR3 comprises 14 residues. Here the CDR3 DNA reads TGTGCCACGGGTCTGGAGGGAGTGTCAGATACGCAGTATTTT. Translating it yields CATGLEGVSDTQYF.

This chain connects TRBV19 to TRBJ1-5; TRBD1 aligns across 9 bases. CDR1 and CDR2 (germline): LNHDA, SQIVND (reference sequence). The CDR3 loop spans 13 amino acids. With V trimmed by 8 bases and J by 6 bases, 5 bases remained unmatched. CDR3 sequence reads: CASADRGRQPQHF. For the CDR3, the DNA is TGTGCCAGTGCGGACAGGGGCCGTCAGCCCCAGCATTTT.

This clone was seen once. The V gene is TRBV10-1, the J gene TRBJ2-1; D might be TRBD2 (6 bases). This CDR3 has 15 amino acids. Trimming took 1 base from V and 0 from J, leaving 7 bases between them. The V gene's germline CDR1 is WNHNN and CDR2 SYGVQD (reference sequence). The CDR3 DNA is TGCGCCAGCAGTGAGTGGAGGGGCTCCTACAATGAGCAGTTCTTC. It specifies CASSEWRGSYNEQFF.

This sequence joins TRBV6-6 and TRBJ2-7; tentatively, D is TRBD1 or TRBD2 (5 bases each). Germline CDR1 MNHNY, CDR2 SVGAGI (reference sequence). The CDR3 sequence is 14 residues long. V lost 7 bases to trimming and J lost 3 bases, with 16 bases between them. CDR3 coding DNA: TGTGCCAGCAAGGACACCCTGGAGGACTACGAGCAGTACTTC. Its translation is CASKDTLEDYEQYF.

Only a few counts were recorded for this clone. V is TRBV9 and J is TRBJ2-1; D is unclear. V dropped 0 bases and J dropped 2 bases, with 3 bases sitting between them. In germline, CDR1 is SGDLS, CDR2 YYNGEE. The CDR3 runs to 13 residues. CDR3 bases: TGTGCCAGCAGCGTAGGTACCTACAATGAGCAGTTCTTC. Translating it yields CASSVGTYNEQFF. Drawing the rest from reference TRBV9 and TRBJ2-1, the complete variable domain is DSGVTQTPKHLITATGQRVTLRCSPRSGDLSVYWYQQSLDQGLQFLIQYYNGEERAKGNILERFSAQQFPDLHSELNLSSLELGDSALYFCASSVGTYNEQFFGPGTRLTVL.

CDR3 in amino acids: CAWSTKPGYAGGELFF. The CDR3 DNA sequence: TGTGCCTGGAGTACCAAGCCGGGGTACGCGGGCGGGGAGCTGTTTTTT. This chain links TRBV30 with TRBJ2-2, with a tentative D call TRBD2 (5 bases). The CDR3 contains 16 residues. Trimming took 2 bases from V and 7 from J, leaving 20 bases between them. Germline V gene data show CDR1 as GTSNPN and CDR2 as SVGIG (reference sequence). Based on the CDR3 plus reference TRBV30 and TRBJ2-2, the full variable domain is SQTIHQWPATLVQPVGSPLSLECTVEGTSNPNLYWYRQAAGRGLQLLFYSVGIGQISSEVPQNLSASRPQDRQFILSSKKLLLSDSGFYLCAWSTKPGYAGGELFFGEGSRLTVL.

The chain joins TRBV5-5 to TRBJ1-5, with TRBD1 as a possible D gene (5 bases). CDR1 SGHKS and CDR2 YYEKEE come from the germline V gene (reference sequence). V was clipped by 0 bases and J by 8 bases, with 15 bases between them. CDR3 size: 15 residues. The CDR3 reads CASSLGAQGWEPQHF. The CDR3 nucleotides read TGTGCCAGCAGCTTGGGGGCCCAGGGTTGGGAGCCCCAGCATTTT.

This chain connects TRBV19 to TRBJ1-1; TRBD1 matches 8 bases. Losses at the gene ends were 5 bases for V and 0 bases for J; bases not matched to a gene: 2. The CDR3 is made up of 14 amino acids. Looked up from germline, CDR1 is LNHDA and CDR2 is SQIVND (reference sequence). The CDR3 bases are TGTGCCAGTAGTCAGGGGGCGGTGAACACTGAAGCTTTCTTT. It specifies CASSQGAVNTEAFF.

The chain uses TRBV7-2 and TRBJ1-5; TRBD1 agrees at 8 bases. V gave up 1 base and J gave up 2 bases; unmatched junction bases: 1. In germline, CDR1 is SGHTA, CDR2 FQGNSA. This CDR3 contains 15 residues. CDR3: CASSLVQGGNQPQHF. In DNA, the CDR3 is TGTGCCAGCAGCTTAGTACAGGGGGGCAATCAGCCCCAGCATTTT.

This chain links TRBV5-1 with TRBJ2-1; TRBD1 might be the D (6 bases). Germline V lookup: CDR1 SGHRS, CDR2 YFSETQ. The CDR3 spans 15 residues. Trimming took 4 bases from V and 3 from J, leaving 14 bases between them. CDR3 sequence reads: CASSGQGHLYNEQFF. For the CDR3, the DNA is TGCGCCAGCAGCGGTCAGGGACACCTCTACAATGAGCAGTTCTTC.

Only one count was recorded for this clone. The chain recombines TRBV19 with TRBJ2-2, with no clear D. The length of the CDR3 is 13 residues. Trimming took 5 bases from V and 3 from J, leaving 7 bases between them. Germline V lookup: CDR1 LNHDA, CDR2 SQIVND (reference sequence). This chain's CDR3 is CASSFTDTGELFF. In DNA, the CDR3 is TGTGCCAGTAGTTTTACAGACACCGGGGAGCTGTTTTTT.

The chain joins TRBV5-6 to TRBJ2-3; D possibly corresponds to TRBD2 (5 bases). Per the germline V gene, CDR1 is SGHDT and CDR2 is YYEEEE. The V and J ends lost 1 base and 2 bases respectively, with 11 bases between them. This CDR3 spans 15 amino acids. The CDR3 reads CASSLRGLPTDTQYF. CDR3 DNA: TGTGCCAGCAGCTTGAGAGGACTCCCCACAGATACGCAGTATTTT.

In its sample, this clone was seen once. The V gene is TRBV10-3, the J gene TRBJ2-5; 8 nucleotides agree with TRBD1. The V gene end was trimmed by 5 bases and the J gene end by 9 bases; junction bases not matched to a gene: 8. The CDR3 runs to 13 residues. The germline V gene has CDR1 ENHRY and CDR2 SYGVKD. Written as DNA, the CDR3 is TGTGCCATCAGTCCCCAGGGGGCGGAGGCCCAGTACTTC. It translates to CAISPQGAEAQYF.